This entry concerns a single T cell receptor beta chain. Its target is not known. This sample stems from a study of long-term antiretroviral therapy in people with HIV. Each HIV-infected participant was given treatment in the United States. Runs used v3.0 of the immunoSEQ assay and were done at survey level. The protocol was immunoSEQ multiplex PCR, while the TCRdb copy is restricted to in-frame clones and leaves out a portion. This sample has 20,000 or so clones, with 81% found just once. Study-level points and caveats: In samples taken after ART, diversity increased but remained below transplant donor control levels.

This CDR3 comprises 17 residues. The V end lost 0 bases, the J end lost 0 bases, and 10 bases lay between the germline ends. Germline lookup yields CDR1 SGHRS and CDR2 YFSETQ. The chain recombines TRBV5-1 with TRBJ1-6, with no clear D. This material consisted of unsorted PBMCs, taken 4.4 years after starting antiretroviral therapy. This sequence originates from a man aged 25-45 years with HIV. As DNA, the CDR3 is TGCGCCAGCAGCTTGGGACCCTCTCTCTCCTATAATTCACCCCTCCACTTT. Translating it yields CASSLGPSLSYNSPLHF. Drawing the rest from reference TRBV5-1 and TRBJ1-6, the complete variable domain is KAGVTQTPRYLIKTRGQQVTLSCSPISGHRSVSWYQQTPGQGLQFLFEYFSETQRNKGNFPGRFSGRQFSNSRSEMNVSTLELGDSALYLCASSLGPSLSYNSPLHFGNGTRLTVT.